Sequencing of this T cell receptor beta chain was carried out in a study of blood T cells in healthy people across ages. Study observations and caveats: Greater diversity and more naive CD4+ cells were seen in long-lived donors than in aged donors. Older age went with lower TCR beta diversity per million T cells, in a roughly linear way.

In regard to this clonotype: Its antigen is unknown. A much larger clone lies one base from this, so it may be a read error.

Through a sample-barcoded 5' primer and a J-beta primer mix, a second PCR was run for about 6 to 11 cycles. Each cDNA molecule received a tag from a template-switch adaptor that had 12 random nucleotides. Each CDR3 protein gets one entry after TCRdb re-called the 5' RACE reads with MiXCR. The data contain about 810,000 distinct CDR3 sequences, 36% of them singletons. The CDR3 has 14 residues. With 7 bases removed from V and 2 bases from J, the gap between germline ends came to 14 bases. This clonotype was obtained from a man aged 18 to 30 in good health. This chain links TRBV12-3 or TRBV12-4 with TRBJ2-5, with D tentatively TRBD1 or TRBD2 (5 bases each). Input material: blood. In DNA form, the CDR3 reads TGTGCCAGCACTACGGGACGGCATCAAGAGACCCAGTACTTC. It specifies CASTTGRHQETQYF.